This T cell receptor beta chain originates from a study of cytomegalovirus exposure and HLA in healthy donors. The data were produced by immunoSEQ multiplex PCR, yet TCRdb's version contains in-frame clones alone and is incomplete. Counted here are roughly 200,000 clones, about 81% occurring once; the ten biggest clones make up 1% to 1.5%. This CDR3 has 17 residues. V was pared by 4 bases and J by 1 base, with 11 bases of the junction left unmatched. In germline, CDR1 is SGHNT, CDR2 YYREEE (reference sequence). The sequence was obtained from a woman in her 30s in good health and CMV-seronegative. The rearrangement links TRBV5-4 to TRBJ2-3, with TRBD2 identical over 8 bases. The material sequenced was PBMCs. Here the CDR3 DNA reads TGTGCCAGCAGCCCGTCCGGCCCAGCGGGGGGCACAGATACGCAGTATTTT. This sequence encodes CASSPSGPAGGTDTQYF.